One and the same sample provided the 17 T cell receptor beta chains below, sequenced in a study of response to subunit inactivated influenza vaccine. TCRdb re-called the RT-PCR reads with MiXCR, one entry per CDR3 protein. This repertoire shows approximately 490,000 distinct CDR3 sequences, roughly 7.9% found once; its top ten account for around 12%. This material consisted of PBMCs from blood, taken roughly 24 months after vaccination. These receptors all come from a man aged 50 to 75 who received an inactivated influenza vaccine.

This clonotype was detected ten times or more. The rearrangement joins TRBV7-9 to TRBJ2-7; 7 positions agree with TRBD1. The CDR3 runs 14 residues. Trimming removed 5 bases from V and 2 bases from J; junction bases left unmatched: 6. CDR1 is SEHNR and CDR2 is FQNEAQ in the germline V gene (reference sequence). CDR3 nucleotide sequence: TGTGCCAGCAGCCTCGGGACAGCCACCTACGAGCAGTACTTC. The encoded protein is CASSLGTATYEQYF.

This clonotype was recorded a few times. The genes are TRBV5-1 and TRBJ1-4; D is ambiguous. V was trimmed by 2 bases and J by 12 bases, leaving 23 bases between them. CDR1 is SGHRS, CDR2 YFSETQ, per germline. The CDR3 has 16 amino acids. The CDR3 protein is CASSLRELGSPDELFF. The CDR3 nucleotides are TGCGCCAGCAGCTTAAGGGAGTTGGGGTCGCCCGATGAACTGTTTTTT.

As to this clonotype: This likely comes from a read error, as the CDR3 has no conserved phenylalanine or tryptophan at its end. The DNA is omitted, as the CDR3 cannot be located on it reliably, and the CDR3 follows TCRdb's listing. CDR3 residues: CANLIGGTLS. V is TRBV2 and J is TRBJ1-2; the table assigns TRBD1, which was not confirmed against the DNA. Germline-derived CDR1 and CDR2 are SNHLY and FYNNEI. The CDR3 spans 10 residues, counting both ends.

The chain has TRBV6-2 or TRBV6-3 and TRBJ2-1; D gene ambiguous. Germline loops: CDR1 MNHEY, CDR2 SVGEGT. V was trimmed by 2 bases and J by 4 bases, leaving 9 bases between them. This CDR3 has 14 residues. In DNA form, the CDR3 reads TGTGCCAGCAGTTACGCAGGCAGTTACAATGAGCAGTTCTTC. Translating it yields CASSYAGSYNEQFF.

This clonotype was found many times. The chain combines TRBV29-1 with TRBJ2-7, with TRBD1 as a possible D gene (5 bases). Germline V CDR1 and CDR2: SQVTM, ANQGSEA. Between the trimmed V and J ends, which lost 6 bases and 0 bases, there was a span of 18 bases. The CDR3 contains 15 residues. CDR3 in amino acids: CSVGSTVPNSYEQYF. CDR3 nucleotide sequence: TGCAGCGTAGGATCGACAGTCCCTAACTCCTACGAGCAGTACTTC.

This clonotype was seen just once. The gene calls are TRBV2 and TRBJ2-3; D gene uncertain. CDR1 is SNHLY and CDR2 is FYNNEI in the germline V gene. There are 14 residues in the CDR3. The V end was cut by 3 bases, the J end by 0 bases, with 7 bases between. CDR3 bases: TGTGCCAGCAGTGAGCTTCGGAGCACAGATACGCAGTATTTT. It translates to CASSELRSTDTQYF.

This clonotype was counted between two and nine times. The V call is TRBV30, the J call TRBJ1-2; 7 bases match TRBD1. Germline CDR1 reads GTSNPN; CDR2 reads SVGIG (reference sequence). The CDR3 consists of 14 residues. Trimming cost V 3 bases and J 4 bases; bases outside gene matches: 8. The CDR3 protein is CAWRKRGRSYGYTF. CDR3 DNA sequence: TGTGCCTGGAGAAAGAGGGGGCGCAGCTATGGCTACACCTTC.

This clonotype was seen many times. This chain joins TRBV10-3 and TRBJ2-5, with 7 bases aligning to TRBD2. With 0 bases clipped from V and 2 bases from J, the junction kept 9 bases outside the gene matches. This CDR3 region has 17 residues. The germline V gene has CDR1 ENHRY and CDR2 SYGVKD. Here the CDR3 DNA reads TGTGCCATCAGTGAGTCGATCGCCAGCGGGGTTCAAGAGACCCAGTACTTC. Translated, it gives CAISESIASGVQETQYF.

This rearrangement joins TRBV4-2 to TRBJ1-2; weak D call: TRBD1 (6 bases). The germline V and J ends were trimmed by 0 bases and 8 bases, with 16 bases remaining between them. CDR3 size: 15 residues. Per the germline V gene, CDR1 is LGHNA and CDR2 is YNFKEQ. CDR3 DNA: TGTGCCAGCAGCCAAGATTTAGGGGGTTCCTACGGCTACACCTTC. It is translated as CASSQDLGGSYGYTF.

This clonotype was observed at least ten times. The V gene is TRBV5-1, the J gene TRBJ2-1, with unresolved D. CDR1 SGHRS and CDR2 YFSETQ come from the germline V gene. V dropped 0 bases and J dropped 9 bases, with 13 bases sitting between them. CDR3 length: 14 residues. This CDR3 is CASSLEGRVVEQFF. CDR3 in DNA: TGCGCCAGCAGCTTGGAGGGCCGGGTAGTTGAGCAGTTCTTC. Drawing the rest from reference TRBV5-1 and TRBJ2-1, the complete variable domain is KAGVTQTPRYLIKTRGQQVTLSCSPISGHRSVSWYQQTPGQGLQFLFEYFSETQRNKGNFPGRFSGRQFSNSRSEMNVSTLELGDSALYLCASSLEGRVVEQFFGPGTRLTVL.

As for this clonotype: An end of the junction differs from the germline gene, which may be a read error. The V and J genes are TRBV20-1 and TRBJ2-3; TRBD2 matches 8 bases. The germline gives CDR1 DFQATT, CDR2 SNEGSKA (reference sequence). The length of the CDR3 is 16 residues. CDR3 amino acids: CCARRPREGWTDTQYF. CDR3 DNA: TGCTGTGCTAGACGACCACGGGAGGGCTGGACAGATACGCAGTATTTT.

This clonotype was observed a few times. V is TRBV7-2 and J is TRBJ1-5, with D possibly being TRBD1 (6 bases). CDR1 SGHTA and CDR2 FQGNSA come from the germline V gene. V dropped 4 bases and J dropped 5 bases, with 9 bases sitting between them. The CDR3 runs 13 residues. This chain's CDR3 is CASSWNRDQPQHF. The CDR3 nucleotides are TGTGCCAGCAGCTGGAACAGGGATCAGCCCCAGCATTTT. The full variable domain, with the rest looked up from reference TRBV7-2 and TRBJ1-5, is GAGVSQSPSNKVTEKGKDVELRCDPISGHTALYWYRQSLGQGLEFLIYFQGNSAPDKSGLPSDRFSAERTGGSVSTLTIQRTQQEDSAVYLCASSWNRDQPQHFGDGTRLSIL.

At least ten counts were recorded for this clonotype. The J gene is TRBJ2-1, the V gene TRBV11-1; unclear D gene. This CDR3 has 12 residues. The germline V and J ends were trimmed by 1 base and 10 bases, with 8 bases remaining between them. From germline, CDR1 is SGHAT and CDR2 FQDESV (reference sequence). CDR3: CASSLEHQEQFF. The CDR3 bases are TGTGCCAGCAGCTTAGAGCATCAGGAGCAGTTCTTC.

This clonotype was seen a few times. CDR3 coding DNA: TGTGCCAGCAGTTTGGGTAGCGGGGGGATCCACGAGCAGTACTTC. This sequence encodes CASSLGSGGIHEQYF. The rearrangement joins TRBV12-3 or TRBV12-4 to TRBJ2-7; the match to TRBD2 covers 10 bases. This CDR3 contains 15 residues. V was pared by 3 bases and J by 5 bases, with 7 bases of the junction left unmatched.

This clonotype was observed at least ten times. The rearrangement joins TRBV4-1 to TRBJ2-3; 7 bases fit TRBD2. The CDR3 sequence is 13 residues long. V lost 4 bases and J lost 5; bases outside the gene matches: 3. Germline CDR1 is MGHRA and CDR2 is YSYEKL. In DNA form, the CDR3 reads TGCGCCAGCAGCCCAACTAGCGAAGATACGCAGTATTTT. The encoded protein is CASSPTSEDTQYF.

This clonotype was seen only a few times. The gene calls are TRBV20-1 and TRBJ2-4; D is unresolved. V dropped 0 bases and J dropped 0 bases, with 12 bases sitting between them. The germline V gene encodes CDR1 DFQATT and CDR2 SNEGSKA (reference sequence). CDR3 length equals 16 residues. The CDR3 DNA is TGCAGTGCTAGAGATCTGGTTAAGCTAGCCAAAAACATTCAGTACTTC. It yields the protein CSARDLVKLAKNIQYF.

The CDR3 protein is CSAFRNRDTRNEQFF. The CDR3 DNA reads as TGCAGTGCCTTTAGAAACCGGGACACCCGAAATGAGCAGTTCTTC. This chain joins TRBV20-1 and TRBJ2-1; a weak D match, TRBD1 (6 bases). The ends were cut back, 6 bases at V and 7 bases at J, with 22 bases in the middle. The CDR3 totals 15 residues. Germline CDR1 DFQATT, CDR2 SNEGSKA (reference sequence).